Below are 23 T cell receptor beta chains sequenced from a single sample in a study of a mutant IDH1 vaccine in newly diagnosed glioma. Sequencing used immunoSEQ multiplex PCR; TCRdb keeps in-frame clones, though not all of them. The profile shows around 50,000 clones, roughly 84% of them singletons. Their antigens remain unidentified. This sample's time point: week 47, end of study. The study gave 300 ug of mutant IDH1 20-mer peptide per vaccine dose, with topical imiquimod. The sample here was PBMCs, taken from a glioma patient whose treatment included an IDH1 peptide vaccine. These receptors all come from a woman aged 25 to 39 with glioma. Some clones in this sample may be carry-over from other donors' samples.

This rearrangement joins TRBV7-8 to TRBJ1-5; 9 nucleotides agree with TRBD1. This CDR3 region has 16 residues. Germline loops: CDR1 SGHVS, CDR2 FQNEAQ. V was pared by 2 bases and J by 5 bases, with 7 bases of the junction left unmatched. CDR3 in amino acids: CASSLHQGQGDQPQHF. In DNA, the CDR3 is TGTGCCAGCAGCTTACATCAGGGACAGGGAGATCAGCCCCAGCATTTT. Full variable domain (outside the CDR3, taken from reference TRBV7-8 and TRBJ1-5): GAGVSQSPRYKVAKRGQDVALRCDPISGHVSLFWYQQALGQGPEFLTYFQNEAQLDKSGLPSDRFFAERPEGSVSTLKIQRTQQEDSAVYLCASSLHQGQGDQPQHFGDGTRLSIL.

The chain has TRBV27 and TRBJ1-5; TRBD1 matches at 7 bases. Trimming took 5 bases from V and 7 from J; bases not matched to a gene: 8. The CDR3 runs to 14 residues. In germline, CDR1 is MNHEY, CDR2 SMNVEV (reference sequence). In nucleotides, the CDR3 is TGTGCCAGCAGTCCCAACAGGGGAAGACAGCCCCAGCATTTT. Translating it yields CASSPNRGRQPQHF.

The CDR3 protein is CASSKLGPYEQYF. Here the CDR3 DNA reads TGTGCCAGCAGTAAACTGGGGCCCTACGAGCAGTACTTC. This sequence joins TRBV27 and TRBJ2-7; a possible D gene is TRBD1 (5 bases). CDR3 size: 13 residues. CDR1 is MNHEY, CDR2 SMNVEV, per germline (reference sequence). Trimming stripped 5 bases from V and 2 bases from J, with 10 bases between.

The chain combines TRBV28 with TRBJ1-2; no reliable D call. Germline values: CDR1 MDHEN, CDR2 SYDVKM. The CDR3 contains 18 residues. V lost 2 bases and J 4 bases, leaving 23 bases between the germline ends. This CDR3 is CASSLHSRGLTKTYGYTF. The CDR3 nucleotides are TGTGCCAGCAGTTTACATTCGCGCGGGCTCACAAAAACCTATGGCTACACCTTC.

V usage is TRBV6-5 and J usage is TRBJ2-7; no firm D call. Germline V gene sequence: CDR1 MNHEY, CDR2 SVGAGI. CDR3 length: 15 amino acids. V lost 10 bases, J lost 0 bases, and 19 bases lay in between. CDR3 DNA sequence: TGTGCCAACCGTCCAAGACTTCCGCCCTCCTACGAGCAGTACTTC. This translates into CANRPRLPPSYEQYF.

The chain couples TRBV4-2 to TRBJ1-1; D ambiguous. Germline V gene data show CDR1 as LGHNA and CDR2 as YNFKEQ. This CDR3 is built from 16 residues. The V and J ends lost 2 bases and 4 bases respectively, with 17 bases between them. CDR3 nucleotides: TGTGCCAGCAGCCAAACTCCGGGCCCAAAGGGCACTGAAGCTTTCTTT. Residues: CASSQTPGPKGTEAFF.

This clone has just one count. The chain couples TRBV30 to TRBJ1-5; D might be TRBD1 (6 bases). Trimming left V 5 bases short and J 2 bases short, with 10 bases between. CDR1 and CDR2 (germline): GTSNPN, SVGIG (reference sequence). This CDR3 spans 13 amino acids. CDR3 DNA: TGTGCCTGGGGTAACAGGGGCAATCAGCCCCAGCATTTT. This codes for CAWGNRGNQPQHF.

This clone was seen more than once but under ten times. The chain links TRBV19 to TRBJ1-4, with unresolved D. CDR1 and CDR2 (germline): LNHDA, SQIVND (reference sequence). The V gene lost 3 bases and the J gene lost 0 bases, with 11 bases spanning the gap. CDR3 length: 16 amino acids. This CDR3 reads CASSITRDATNEKLFF. DNA for the CDR3: TGTGCCAGTAGTATTACCCGAGATGCAACTAATGAAAAACTGTTTTTT.

The chain uses TRBV4-1 and TRBJ1-1; D gene uncertain. The germline V gene has CDR1 MGHRA and CDR2 YSYEKL. Trimming removed 1 base at V and 11 bases at J, with 14 bases between. The CDR3 contains 13 residues. The CDR3 here is CASSQGAETEAFF. The CDR3 region has the DNA TGCGCCAGCAGCCAAGGAGCAGAGACGGAGGCTTTCTTT.

The V gene is TRBV30, the J gene TRBJ2-2; D perhaps matches TRBD1 (6 bases). Trimming removed 8 bases at V and 2 bases at J, with 12 bases between. The CDR3 sequence is 13 residues long. Germline-derived CDR1 and CDR2 are GTSNPN and SVGIG (reference sequence). CDR3 bases: TGTGCCGGGAAGACAGGAAACACCGGGGAGCTGTTTTTT. It specifies CAGKTGNTGELFF.

The chain is built from TRBV19 and TRBJ2-6; 9 bases are a match to TRBD1. The CDR3 spans 16 residues. V gave up 8 bases and J gave up 2 bases; unmatched junction bases: 7. From germline, CDR1 is LNHDA and CDR2 SQIVND (reference sequence). The CDR3 spells CASGGQGAPGANVLTF. For the CDR3, the DNA is TGTGCCAGTGGGGGACAGGGAGCTCCTGGGGCCAACGTCCTGACTTTC.

The table lists this clone with a count of one. The chain couples TRBV25-1 to TRBJ2-2; tentative D call: TRBD2 (5 bases). Germline CDR1 and CDR2: MGHDK and SYGVNS. This CDR3 contains 15 residues. The V and J ends lost 3 bases and 4 bases respectively, with 12 bases between them. The CDR3: CASSDGADFTGELFF. The CDR3 DNA sequence: TGTGCCAGCAGTGATGGAGCGGACTTCACCGGGGAGCTGTTTTTT.

The chain employs TRBV6-6 and TRBJ2-2; D is undetermined. Germline CDR1 and CDR2: MNHNY and SVGAGI (reference sequence). This CDR3 spans 15 amino acids. The V end lost 5 bases, the J end lost 1 base, and 11 bases lay between the germline ends. The CDR3 sequence: CASSRSPLNTGELFF. The CDR3 nucleotides read TGTGCCAGCAGTCGTAGCCCACTGAACACCGGGGAGCTGTTTTTT.

The chain couples TRBV2 to TRBJ2-5; TRBD1 is a possible D gene (6 bases). CDR1 is SNHLY, CDR2 FYNNEI, per germline. V lost 8 bases, J lost 2 bases, and 9 bases lay in between. This CDR3 region has 12 residues. This CDR3 is CASEGGQETQYF. The DNA of the CDR3 is TGTGCCAGCGAAGGGGGACAAGAGACCCAGTACTTC.

V gene TRBV5-1 combines with J gene TRBJ2-1; 12 bases align to TRBD2. Germline V gene lookup returns CDR1 SGHRS and CDR2 YFSETQ. The ends lost 0 bases at V and 5 bases at J; junction bases unmatched: 6. CDR3 length: 17 amino acids. CDR3 residues: CASSLALAGGPNNEQFF. The CDR3 DNA follows: TGCGCCAGCAGCTTGGCCCTAGCGGGAGGGCCGAACAATGAGCAGTTCTTC.

The chain carries TRBV19 and TRBJ1-1; no clear D gene. Germline V lookup: CDR1 LNHDA, CDR2 SQIVND (reference sequence). Deletions cut 3 bases from V and 1 base from J, with 6 bases between. The CDR3 length is 13 residues. DNA of the CDR3: TGTGCCAGTAGTATGTGGGGGAACACTGAAGCTTTCTTT. Its translation: CASSMWGNTEAFF.

V and J are TRBV7-8 and TRBJ1-5; D uncertain. The V gene lost 3 bases and the J gene lost 7 bases, with 10 bases spanning the gap. Germline-derived CDR1 and CDR2 are SGHVS and FQNEAQ. This CDR3 has 13 residues. CDR3 residues: CASSLGIGQPQHF. DNA for the CDR3: TGTGCCAGCAGCTTGGGTATAGGGCAGCCCCAGCATTTT.

The V gene is TRBV29-1, the J gene TRBJ2-7, with 8 bases identical to TRBD1. CDR3 length equals 18 residues. From germline, CDR1 is SQVTM and CDR2 ANQGSEA. The V gene end was trimmed by 0 bases and the J gene end by 4 bases; junction bases not matched to a gene: 17. CDR3 region: CSVEDIGRGQGVDYEQYF. In nucleotides, the CDR3 is TGCAGCGTTGAAGATATTGGCAGGGGGCAGGGTGTTGATTACGAGCAGTACTTC.

The chain recombines TRBV29-1 with TRBJ1-2; 8 nucleotides align to TRBD1. This CDR3 has 15 amino acids. With 6 bases clipped from V and 6 bases from J, the junction kept 15 bases outside the gene matches. Per the germline V gene, CDR1 is SQVTM and CDR2 is ANQGSEA. CDR3 nucleotide sequence: TGCAGCGTCGGCCTGAAGCAGGGGGCAGCGGATGGCTACACCTTC. Its protein product is CSVGLKQGAADGYTF.

CDR3 bases: TGTGCCAGCAGCTCGAGGGGGGGTATGATGGGCGAGCAGTACTTC. This gives the protein CASSSRGGMMGEQYF. The chain carries TRBV11-2 and TRBJ2-7; D possibly corresponds to TRBD2 (7 bases). Germline CDR1 is SGHAT and CDR2 is FQNNGV. Trimming stripped 4 bases from V and 6 bases from J, with 19 bases between. The CDR3 has 15 amino acids.

The rearrangement uses TRBV30 and TRBJ2-3; D could derive from TRBD1 or TRBD2 (5 bases each). The V end lost 7 bases, the J end lost 3 bases, and 17 bases lay between the germline ends. Per the germline V gene, CDR1 is GTSNPN and CDR2 is SVGIG (reference sequence). The CDR3 consists of 14 residues. This CDR3 is CASGTQLATDTQYF. The DNA of the CDR3 is TGTGCCTCCGGGACCCAACTCGCGACAGATACGCAGTATTTT.

This chain connects TRBV7-9 to TRBJ1-6; D remains unclear. V lost 5 bases and J 1 base, leaving 6 bases between the germline ends. The CDR3 has 14 residues. Looked up from germline, CDR1 is SEHNR and CDR2 is FQNEAQ (reference sequence). The CDR3 reads CASSNASYNSPLHF. The CDR3 bases are TGTGCCAGCAGCAACGCGTCCTATAATTCACCCCTCCACTTT. The full variable domain, its missing parts supplied by reference TRBV7-9 and TRBJ1-6, is DTGVSQNPRHKITKRGQNVTFRCDPISEHNRLYWYRQTLGQGPEFLTYFQNEAQLEKSRLLSDRFSAERPKGSFSTLEIQRTEQGDSAMYLCASSNASYNSPLHFGNGTRLTVT.

The gene calls are TRBV10-3 and TRBJ2-2; the D gene is possibly TRBD2 (7 bases). Germline assignment: CDR1 ENHRY and CDR2 SYGVKD. Trimming stripped 3 bases from V and 6 bases from J, with 14 bases between. The CDR3 sequence is 15 residues long. CDR3 sequence (DNA): TGTGCCATCAGTGATAGTGGGGGGGCCCCCGGGGAGCTGTTTTTT. It translates to CAISDSGGAPGELFF.